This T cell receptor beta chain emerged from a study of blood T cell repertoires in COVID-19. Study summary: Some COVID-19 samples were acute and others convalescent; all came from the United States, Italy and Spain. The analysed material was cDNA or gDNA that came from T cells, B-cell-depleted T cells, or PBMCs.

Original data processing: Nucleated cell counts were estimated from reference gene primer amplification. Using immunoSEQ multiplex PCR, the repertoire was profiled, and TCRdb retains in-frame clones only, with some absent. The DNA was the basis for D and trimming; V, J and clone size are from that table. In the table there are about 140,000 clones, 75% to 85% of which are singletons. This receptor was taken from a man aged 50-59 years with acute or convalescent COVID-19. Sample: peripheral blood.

The CDR3 spells CASSYSSSYEQYF. CDR3 bases: TGTGCCAGCAGCTATAGCAGCTCCTACGAGCAGTACTTC. The chain is built from TRBV11-2 and TRBJ2-7; D is undetermined. Per germline, CDR1 SGHAT and CDR2 FQNNGV. Trimming stripped 4 bases from V and 0 bases from J, with 7 bases between. The CDR3 is 13 amino acids.